One and the same sample provided the 2 T cell receptor beta chains below, sequenced in a study of cytomegalovirus exposure and HLA in healthy donors. Profiling relied on immunoSEQ multiplex PCR, and the TCRdb table lists in-frame clones only, not all of them. The sample includes 80,000 to 90,000 clones, 96% of them seen just once. Sequenced sample: PBMCs. These receptors were taken from a man aged 18 to 29 in good health and CMV-seronegative.

V and J are TRBV25-1 and TRBJ1-1; weak D call: TRBD1 (6 bases). The CDR3 loop spans 13 amino acids. The V end was cut by 8 bases, the J end by 0 bases, with 10 bases between. Per the germline V gene, CDR1 is MGHDK and CDR2 is SYGVNS. The CDR3 loop is CASAQGLNTEAFF. CDR3 DNA: TGTGCCAGCGCCCAGGGGCTGAACACTGAAGCTTTCTTT.

The chain couples TRBV28 to TRBJ2-7; D not resolved. CDR3 length: 14 residues. Trimming cost V 8 bases and J 2 bases, with 16 bases left between them. Germline CDR1 reads MDHEN; CDR2 reads SYDVKM. This chain's CDR3 is CASRVSLTPYEQYF. The CDR3 nucleotides are TGTGCCAGCCGGGTTAGTCTGACCCCCTACGAGCAGTACTTC.